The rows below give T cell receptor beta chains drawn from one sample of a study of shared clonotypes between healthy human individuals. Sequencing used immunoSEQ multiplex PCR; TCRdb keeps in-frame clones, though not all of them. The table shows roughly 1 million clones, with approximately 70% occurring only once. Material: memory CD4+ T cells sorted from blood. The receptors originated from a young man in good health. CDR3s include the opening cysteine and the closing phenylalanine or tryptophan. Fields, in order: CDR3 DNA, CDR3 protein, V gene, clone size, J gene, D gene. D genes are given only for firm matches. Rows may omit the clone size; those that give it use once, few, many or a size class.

cdr3_nt: TGTGCCAGCACCCCGAAGACAGTTCGGGTAGCAGAGACCCAGTACTTC; cdr3_aa: CASTPKTVRVAETQYF; v_call: TRBV21-1; clone_size: .; j_call: TRBJ2-5; d_call: .
cdr3_nt: TGTGCCAGCAGCTCCTCGTGGGACAGCCAAGAGACCCAGTACTTC; cdr3_aa: CASSSSWDSQETQYF; v_call: TRBV7-9; clone_size: .; j_call: TRBJ2-5; d_call: TRBD1
cdr3_nt: TGCAGCGGGAGGACAGACTTGAACACTGAAGCTTTCTTT; cdr3_aa: CSGRTDLNTEAFF; v_call: TRBV29-1; clone_size: .; j_call: TRBJ1-1; d_call: .
cdr3_nt: TGCGCCAGCAGCTCTAGAGGGGGCGAGAATTTTAATGAGCAGTTCTTC; cdr3_aa: CASSSRGGENFNEQFF; v_call: TRBV5-1; clone_size: few; j_call: TRBJ2-1; d_call: TRBD1
cdr3_nt: TGTGCCTGGAGCCTATTGGGGGGCTGGCGAAACTATGGCTACACCTTC; cdr3_aa: CAWSLLGGWRNYGYTF; v_call: TRBV30; clone_size: .; j_call: TRBJ1-2; d_call: .
cdr3_nt: TGTGCCAGCAGCTTCCCGGCTAGCAGAAATGAGCAGTTCTTC; cdr3_aa: CASSFPASRNEQFF; v_call: TRBV7-9; clone_size: .; j_call: TRBJ2-1; d_call: .
cdr3_nt: TGTGCCAGCAGCCCCGGGACTGCGAACTTCTTC; cdr3_aa: CASSPGTANFF; v_call: TRBV7-9; clone_size: .; j_call: TRBJ2-1; d_call: .
cdr3_nt: TGTGCCATCAGTCGAGGGGGCACAGATACGCAGTATTTT; cdr3_aa: CAISRGGTDTQYF; v_call: TRBV10-3; clone_size: .; j_call: TRBJ2-3; d_call: .
cdr3_nt: TGTGCCAGCAGCTTCCCAGCGGGACCCACGGCCGAGCAGTACTTC; cdr3_aa: CASSFPAGPTAEQYF; v_call: TRBV11-2; clone_size: .; j_call: TRBJ2-7; d_call: TRBD2
cdr3_nt: TGTGCCAGCAGCTTGACAGGGTTCACCGGGGAGCTGTTTTTT; cdr3_aa: CASSLTGFTGELFF; v_call: TRBV9; clone_size: .; j_call: TRBJ2-2; d_call: TRBD1
cdr3_nt: TGCGCCAGCAGTTCCAGGACAGGCGGGAGCACTGAAGCTTTCTTT; cdr3_aa: CASSSRTGGSTEAFF; v_call: TRBV10-1; clone_size: .; j_call: TRBJ1-1; d_call: TRBD1
cdr3_nt: TGTGCCAGCAGTGCAATGGGACAGGTCAATCTCGAGCAGTACTTC; cdr3_aa: CASSAMGQVNLEQYF; v_call: TRBV27; clone_size: .; j_call: TRBJ2-7; d_call: TRBD1
cdr3_nt: TGCGCCAGCAGCTTGGACCTAGCCAAAAACATTCAGTACTTC; cdr3_aa: CASSLDLAKNIQYF; v_call: TRBV5-1; clone_size: .; j_call: TRBJ2-4; d_call: .
cdr3_nt: TGTGCCAGCAGCGCCCGGGACAGGGGCCACGAGCAGTACTTC; cdr3_aa: CASSARDRGHEQYF; v_call: TRBV9; clone_size: .; j_call: TRBJ2-7; d_call: TRBD1
cdr3_nt: TGCGCCAGCAGCTTGGGAACAGGGGAGTTGGAGACCCAGTACTTC; cdr3_aa: CASSLGTGELETQYF; v_call: TRBV5-1; clone_size: .; j_call: TRBJ2-5; d_call: TRBD1
cdr3_nt: TGTGCCAGCAGCTACGACAGGGCGAACACCGGGGAGCTGTTTTTT; cdr3_aa: CASSYDRANTGELFF; v_call: TRBV5-5; clone_size: .; j_call: TRBJ2-2; d_call: TRBD1
cdr3_nt: TGTGCCAGCAGTGCAGGGGCTCGCGGCTACACCTTC; cdr3_aa: CASSAGARGYTF; v_call: TRBV6-1; clone_size: .; j_call: TRBJ1-2; d_call: .
cdr3_nt: TGCGCCAGTGCTCTTGAGCCAAACACCGGGGAGCTGTTTTTT; cdr3_aa: CASALEPNTGELFF; v_call: TRBV10-1; clone_size: few; j_call: TRBJ2-2; d_call: .
cdr3_nt: TGCGCCAGCAGCTTGGGCGGGGCCATAACCCTAGCCGAGCAGTTCTTC; cdr3_aa: CASSLGGAITLAEQFF; v_call: TRBV5-1; clone_size: .; j_call: TRBJ2-1; d_call: .
cdr3_nt: TGTGCCAGCAGCCTAGGACAGCATCAAGAGACCCAGTACTTC; cdr3_aa: CASSLGQHQETQYF; v_call: TRBV9; clone_size: .; j_call: TRBJ2-5; d_call: .
cdr3_nt: TGTGCCAGCAGCTTAGCGTCGTTAGGGCCTTACAATGAGCAGTTCTTC; cdr3_aa: CASSLASLGPYNEQFF; v_call: TRBV7-2; clone_size: .; j_call: TRBJ2-1; d_call: .
cdr3_nt: TGTGCCAGTAAAGGGACGGTGAACTATGGCTACACCTTC; cdr3_aa: CASKGTVNYGYTF; v_call: TRBV19; clone_size: .; j_call: TRBJ1-2; d_call: .
cdr3_nt: TGTGCCAGCAGTCCACAGACACCCTACAATGAGCAGTTCTTC; cdr3_aa: CASSPQTPYNEQFF; v_call: TRBV27; clone_size: few; j_call: TRBJ2-1; d_call: .
cdr3_nt: TGTGCCAGCAGTTTCAGCACTCGCGAAAAACTGTTTTTT; cdr3_aa: CASSFSTREKLFF; v_call: TRBV27; clone_size: once; j_call: TRBJ1-4; d_call: .
cdr3_nt: TGCAGTGCCCTCAAGGAGGCTGAAGCTTTCTTT; cdr3_aa: CSALKEAEAFF; v_call: TRBV20-1; clone_size: many; j_call: TRBJ1-1; d_call: .
cdr3_nt: TGTGCCAGCAGCCCAAAGACAGGGGGTTCCTCCTACGAGCAGTACTTC; cdr3_aa: CASSPKTGGSSYEQYF; v_call: TRBV7-9; clone_size: .; j_call: TRBJ2-7; d_call: TRBD1
cdr3_nt: TGTGCCAGCAGCGGACAGGGAGGCGGTCAGCCCCAGCATTTT; cdr3_aa: CASSGQGGGQPQHF; v_call: TRBV6-6; clone_size: .; j_call: TRBJ1-5; d_call: TRBD1
cdr3_nt: TGTGCCTCCCAGGCCGCAGGACGAAAAGAAGCTTTCTTT; cdr3_aa: CASQAAGRKEAFF; v_call: TRBV10-3; clone_size: .; j_call: TRBJ1-1; d_call: .
cdr3_nt: TGTGCCAGCAGCTTGGCCGGGAGGGGGAACACCGGGGAGCTGTTTTTT; cdr3_aa: CASSLAGRGNTGELFF; v_call: TRBV5-4; clone_size: .; j_call: TRBJ2-2; d_call: TRBD2
cdr3_nt: TGTGCCAGTAGAGACAGTTTCTCTGGAAACACCATATATTTT; cdr3_aa: CASRDSFSGNTIYF; v_call: TRBV19; clone_size: .; j_call: TRBJ1-3; d_call: .
cdr3_nt: TGTGCCTGGAGTCCTCAGGGGGGACCCCTCCACTTT; cdr3_aa: CAWSPQGGPLHF; v_call: TRBV30; clone_size: .; j_call: TRBJ1-6; d_call: TRBD1
cdr3_nt: TGTGCCTGGAGTTACGTCTCCTACGAGCAGTACTTC; cdr3_aa: CAWSYVSYEQYF; v_call: TRBV30; clone_size: .; j_call: TRBJ2-7; d_call: .
cdr3_nt: TGTGCCAGCAGTGCCCGACAGGAAATCTATGGCTACACCTTC; cdr3_aa: CASSARQEIYGYTF; v_call: TRBV6-6; clone_size: .; j_call: TRBJ1-2; d_call: .
cdr3_nt: TGTGCCAGCTCACCTTTTAAGGCGGACTGGAACTATGGCTACACCTTC; cdr3_aa: CASSPFKADWNYGYTF; v_call: TRBV18; clone_size: .; j_call: TRBJ1-2; d_call: .
cdr3_nt: TGTGCCAGTAGGGGGACAGGGACTAATGAAAAACTGTTTTTT; cdr3_aa: CASRGTGTNEKLFF; v_call: TRBV19; clone_size: .; j_call: TRBJ1-4; d_call: TRBD1
cdr3_nt: TGCGCCAGCAGCCCAGCGGGGACATACAATGAGCAGTTCTTC; cdr3_aa: CASSPAGTYNEQFF; v_call: TRBV5-1; clone_size: .; j_call: TRBJ2-1; d_call: .
cdr3_nt: TGTGCCAGCAGCCTCAGGTCCGAAGCTTTCTTT; cdr3_aa: CASSLRSEAFF; v_call: TRBV5-8; clone_size: .; j_call: TRBJ1-1; d_call: .
cdr3_nt: TGTGCCAGCCTTTGGCAGGGCAGCTCCTACGAGCAGTACTTC; cdr3_aa: CASLWQGSSYEQYF; v_call: TRBV2; clone_size: .; j_call: TRBJ2-7; d_call: .
cdr3_nt: TGCGCCAGCAGCTTAGACGGACAGGGGGCCTACGAGCAGTACTTC; cdr3_aa: CASSLDGQGAYEQYF; v_call: TRBV5-1; clone_size: .; j_call: TRBJ2-7; d_call: TRBD1
cdr3_nt: TGTGCCAGCATTCCGTCCTTCAGCAGCACAGATACGCAGTATTTT; cdr3_aa: CASIPSFSSTDTQYF; v_call: TRBV6-5; clone_size: .; j_call: TRBJ2-3; d_call: .
cdr3_nt: TGTGCCAGCAGCTTAGGGGCGGGAGTGGTAGGAACAGATACGCAGTATTTT; cdr3_aa: CASSLGAGVVGTDTQYF; v_call: TRBV7-2; clone_size: .; j_call: TRBJ2-3; d_call: TRBD2
cdr3_nt: TGTGCCAGCAGTTCGGTTTTCGACCTAAGGGCTTCACCCCTCCACTTT; cdr3_aa: CASSSVFDLRASPLHF; v_call: TRBV27; clone_size: .; j_call: TRBJ1-6; d_call: .
cdr3_nt: TGTGCCAGCAGTTTAAGCTCCCGCAATCAGCCCCAGCATTTT; cdr3_aa: CASSLSSRNQPQHF; v_call: TRBV28; clone_size: .; j_call: TRBJ1-5; d_call: .
cdr3_nt: TGTGCCAGCAGCTCCACCGGGACGGTGAATGAAAAACTGTTTTTT; cdr3_aa: CASSSTGTVNEKLFF; v_call: TRBV7-2; clone_size: .; j_call: TRBJ1-4; d_call: .
cdr3_nt: TGTGCCAGCAGCTGGGGGACAGGGGTCTACAATGAGCAGTTCTTC; cdr3_aa: CASSWGTGVYNEQFF; v_call: TRBV11-2; clone_size: few; j_call: TRBJ2-1; d_call: TRBD1
cdr3_nt: TGTGCCAGCACCAAGACAGGGTTGGAAGAGACCCAGTACTTC; cdr3_aa: CASTKTGLEETQYF; v_call: TRBV9; clone_size: .; j_call: TRBJ2-5; d_call: TRBD1
cdr3_nt: TGTGCCAGCAGGGGAAGAAAGGATCAGCCCCAGCATTTT; cdr3_aa: CASRGRKDQPQHF; v_call: TRBV28; clone_size: once; j_call: TRBJ1-5; d_call: .
cdr3_nt: TGTGCCAGTAGTGACCGGGATTTCACGAACACTGAAGCTTTCTTT; cdr3_aa: CASSDRDFTNTEAFF; v_call: TRBV19; clone_size: .; j_call: TRBJ1-1; d_call: .
cdr3_nt: TGTGCCAGTAGTATAGTTGGACTGCTTAACTATGGCTACACCTTC; cdr3_aa: CASSIVGLLNYGYTF; v_call: TRBV19; clone_size: .; j_call: TRBJ1-2; d_call: .
cdr3_nt: TGTGCCAGCAGCTTAAGCGGGAGCTCCTACAATGAGCAGTTCTTC; cdr3_aa: CASSLSGSSYNEQFF; v_call: TRBV5-4; clone_size: .; j_call: TRBJ2-1; d_call: TRBD2
cdr3_nt: TGCGCCAGCAGCTTGGAAGACTCAGGGGGATCACCCCTCCACTTT; cdr3_aa: CASSLEDSGGSPLHF; v_call: TRBV5-1; clone_size: many; j_call: TRBJ1-6; d_call: TRBD1
cdr3_nt: TGTGCCAGCAGCTCCGCACCCTGGACGGATCCCTATGGCTACACCTTC; cdr3_aa: CASSSAPWTDPYGYTF; v_call: TRBV7-2; clone_size: .; j_call: TRBJ1-2; d_call: .
cdr3_nt: TGTGCCAGCAGCATCAGGGATACGCAGTATTTT; cdr3_aa: CASSIRDTQYF; v_call: TRBV11-3; clone_size: once; j_call: TRBJ2-3; d_call: .